One and the same sample provided the 8 T cell receptor beta chains below, sequenced in a study of blood T cell repertoires in COVID-19. Generated by immunoSEQ multiplex PCR, the TCRdb table keeps only in-frame clones and is missing some. The sample carries about 100,000 clones, 69% recorded once. Sequencing input: peripheral blood. These receptors were taken from an elderly man with acute or convalescent COVID-19.

This rearrangement joins TRBV6-6 to TRBJ2-3, with 9 bases that match TRBD2. V shed 2 bases and J 6 bases; nucleotides not matched to a gene: 3. The CDR3 totals 14 residues. Germline V gene lookup returns CDR1 MNHNY and CDR2 SVGAGI (reference sequence). CDR3 DNA sequence: TGTGCCAGCAGTTACCAGAGCGGGAGGGATACGCAGTATTTT. Its translation: CASSYQSGRDTQYF.

V is TRBV19 and J is TRBJ1-2; maybe TRBD1 (6 bases). The CDR3 runs 13 residues. Germline V CDR1 and CDR2: LNHDA, SQIVND (reference sequence). Trimming pared 5 bases from V and 8 bases from J, leaving 15 bases between. The CDR3 DNA sequence: TGTGCCAGTAGTTCCTTCCTTAGGGGGGGCTACACCTTC. Its protein product is CASSSFLRGGYTF.

This clone was recorded a few times. This chain joins TRBV11-2 and TRBJ1-1; the match to TRBD1 covers 7 bases. The CDR3 extends over 13 amino acids. The germline V gene has CDR1 SGHAT and CDR2 FQNNGV. With V trimmed by 6 bases and J by 4 bases, 5 bases remained unmatched. The CDR3 DNA reads TGTGCCAGCAGTAACCAGGGGGGCACTGAAGCTTTCTTT. Encoded protein: CASSNQGGTEAFF.

The CDR3 DNA follows: TGTGCCAGCAGTTTCGACAGGGGCCCCCGGAGCAATCAGCCCCAGCATTTT. It translates to CASSFDRGPRSNQPQHF. This chain connects TRBV2 to TRBJ1-5, with 8 bases lining up with TRBD1. The CDR3 has 17 amino acids. CDR1 is SNHLY, CDR2 FYNNEI, per germline. V gave up 5 bases and J gave up 1 base; unmatched junction bases: 10. Combining the CDR3 with reference TRBV2 and TRBJ1-5 gives the whole variable domain EPEVTQTPSHQVTQMGQEVILRCVPISNHLYFYWYRQILGQKVEFLVSFYNNEISEKSEIFDDQFSVERPDGSNFTLKIRSTKLEDSAMYFCASSFDRGPRSNQPQHFGDGTRLSIL.

V gene TRBV27 combines with J gene TRBJ2-5, with 8 nucleotides matching TRBD1. This CDR3 region has 14 residues. V was pared by 3 bases and J by 5 bases, with 5 bases of the junction left unmatched. Germline lookup yields CDR1 MNHEY and CDR2 SMNVEV (reference sequence). CDR3 amino acids: CASSLQGALETQYF. The DNA for the CDR3 is TGTGCCAGCAGTTTGCAGGGGGCTTTGGAGACCCAGTACTTC.

This chain joins TRBV6-5 and TRBJ1-1; the D is unclear. The CDR3 runs 12 residues. With 8 bases removed from V and 6 bases from J, the gap between germline ends came to 13 bases. Germline CDR1 and CDR2: MNHEY and SVGAGI. The CDR3 loop reads CASSPRESEAFF. The CDR3 DNA follows: TGTGCCAGCTCCCCCCGGGAGTCTGAAGCTTTCTTT.

Only a few counts were recorded for this clone. The chain couples TRBV6-5 to TRBJ2-7; D gene ambiguous. Germline CDR1 is MNHEY and CDR2 is SVGAGI. This CDR3 has 14 amino acids. The V end lost 7 bases, the J end lost 3 bases, and 16 bases lay between the germline ends. The chain's CDR3 is CASKPSPVFYEQYF. The CDR3 DNA is TGTGCCAGCAAACCTAGTCCGGTCTTCTACGAGCAGTACTTC.

The chain combines TRBV28 with TRBJ2-7; D possibly corresponds to TRBD2 (6 bases). CDR3 size: 16 residues. With 6 bases removed from V and 5 bases from J, the gap between germline ends came to 23 bases. CDR1 and CDR2 from the germline V gene are MDHEN and SYDVKM. The CDR3 coding sequence is TGTGCCAGCAGACATAGTAATCGACGGGAGTACGACGAGCAGTACTTC. Its translation is CASRHSNRREYDEQYF.